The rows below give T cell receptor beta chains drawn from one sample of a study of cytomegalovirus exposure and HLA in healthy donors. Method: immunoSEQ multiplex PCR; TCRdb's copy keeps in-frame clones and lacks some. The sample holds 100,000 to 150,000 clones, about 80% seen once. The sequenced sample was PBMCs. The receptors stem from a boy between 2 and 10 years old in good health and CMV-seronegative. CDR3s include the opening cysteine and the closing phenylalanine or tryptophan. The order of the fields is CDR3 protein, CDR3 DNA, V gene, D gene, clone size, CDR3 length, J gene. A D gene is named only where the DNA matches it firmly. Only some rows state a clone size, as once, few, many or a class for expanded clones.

CASSLSGGTDTQYF,TGTGCCAGCAGCCTTAGCGGGGGAACAGATACGCAGTATTTT,TRBV7-9,TRBD2,.,14,TRBJ2-3
CASSQLPAGDTLWYGYTF,TGCGCCAGCAGCCAACTCCCTGCGGGGGACACCCTCTGGTATGGCTACACCTTC,TRBV4-3,.,.,18,TRBJ1-2
CASSPLAGGLTGELFF,TGTGCCAGCAGCCCCCTCGCGGGGGGGCTGACCGGGGAGCTGTTTTTT,TRBV9,TRBD2,.,16,TRBJ2-2
CAWSGTGGPKMNTEAFF,TGTGCCTGGAGTGGTACAGGTGGACCTAAAATGAACACTGAAGCTTTCTTT,TRBV30,.,.,17,TRBJ1-1
CASSSSSTSSYNEQFF,TGTGCCAGCAGTTCCTCCTCGACTAGCTCCTACAATGAGCAGTTCTTC,TRBV6-5,.,.,16,TRBJ2-1
CASTGVTNTEAFF,TGTGCCAGTACTGGAGTTACGAACACTGAAGCTTTCTTT,TRBV19,.,.,13,TRBJ1-1
CASSSPEYF,TGTGCCAGCAGCTCCCCGGAGTACTTC,TRBV13,.,.,9,TRBJ2-7
CASSLPGLYNEQFF,TGCGCCAGCAGCTTGCCAGGTCTCTACAATGAGCAGTTCTTC,TRBV5-1,.,.,14,TRBJ2-1
CATSRDSVTLMNTEAFF,TGTGCCACCAGCAGAGATAGCGTTACGCTAATGAACACTGAAGCTTTCTTT,TRBV15,.,.,17,TRBJ1-1
CASSLRGGPIWSYTF,TGTGCCAGCAGTTTAAGGGGGGGCCCGATTTGGAGCTACACCTTC,TRBV28,.,few,15,TRBJ1-2
CASSEGTLAGTNEQFF,TGTGCCAGCAGCGAAGGAACACTAGCGGGAACCAATGAGCAGTTCTTC,TRBV9,TRBD2,.,16,TRBJ2-1
CASRGIRGTGYGYTF,TGTGCCAGCAGGGGGATCCGGGGGACAGGGTATGGCTACACCTTC,TRBV2,TRBD1,once,15,TRBJ1-2
CASSARQGRAGANVLTF,TGTGCCAGCAGCGCCCGACAGGGGCGGGCTGGGGCCAACGTCCTGACTTTC,TRBV21-1,.,.,17,TRBJ2-6
CAWSGTANQPQHF,TGTGCCTGGAGTGGGACTGCTAATCAGCCCCAGCATTTT,TRBV30,.,.,13,TRBJ1-5